These 8 T cell receptor beta chains share one sample of origin, sequenced in a study. TCRdb re-analysed the RT-PCR reads in MiXCR, keeping a single row per CDR3 protein. The data show about 680,000 distinct CDR3 sequences, 13% to 15% seen once. Sequenced: memory CD4+ T cells from blood. Every receptor here comes from a female donor in good health, serving as a healthy control.

This chain uses TRBV5-1 with TRBJ1-1; no clear D. Germline loops: CDR1 SGHRS, CDR2 YFSETQ. This CDR3 spans 12 amino acids. The V and J ends lost 4 bases and 7 bases respectively, with 11 bases between them. The CDR3 region has the DNA TGCGCCAGCAGCCTCACAAATGTTGAAGCTTTCTTT. Protein sequence: CASSLTNVEAFF.

This sequence joins TRBV12-3 or TRBV12-4 and TRBJ2-1; 13 bases agree with TRBD2. The CDR3 length is 15 residues. V lost 6 bases to trimming and J lost 6 bases; unmatched junction nucleotides: 5. In DNA form, the CDR3 reads TGTGCCAGCAGCACAGGACTAGCGGGGGTCAATGAGCAGTTCTTC. This translates into CASSTGLAGVNEQFF.

This clonotype was detected only a few times. V and J are TRBV28 and TRBJ2-7; D possibly corresponds to TRBD2 (6 bases). V lost 6 bases and J lost 2, with 14 bases in between. The CDR3 extends over 14 amino acids. Looked up from germline, CDR1 is MDHEN and CDR2 is SYDVKM. For the CDR3, the DNA is TGTGCCAGCAGGAACTGGGGGGATACCTACGAGCAGTACTTC. Protein sequence: CASRNWGDTYEQYF.

The genes are TRBV6-5 and TRBJ2-6, with TRBD2 identical over 8 bases. The germline gives CDR1 MNHEY, CDR2 SVGAGI. CDR3 length equals 17 residues. J lost 3 bases, V lost 6 bases, and 10 bases had no gene match. The CDR3 region is CASRRSGGAFGANVLTF. The CDR3 nucleotides read TGTGCCAGCAGGCGCTCCGGGGGGGCCTTTGGGGCCAACGTCCTGACTTTC.

The chain is built from TRBV2 and TRBJ1-5; no clear D gene. V lost 1 base and J lost 5, with 9 bases in between. CDR3 length: 14 residues. The germline gives CDR1 SNHLY, CDR2 FYNNEI. CDR3 in amino acids: CASSEVDGYQPQHF. CDR3 nucleotide sequence: TGTGCCAGCAGTGAAGTCGACGGATATCAGCCCCAGCATTTT.

This clonotype was counted between two and nine times. This chain joins TRBV27 and TRBJ1-1; maybe TRBD1 (5 bases). Trimming took 4 bases from V and 11 from J, leaving 17 bases between them. This CDR3 is built from 13 residues. CDR1 is MNHEY, CDR2 SMNVEV, per germline (reference sequence). CDR3 loop: CASSWGVGVRAFF. In DNA, the CDR3 is TGTGCCAGCAGTTGGGGTGTGGGGGTGCGCGCTTTCTTT.

In DNA, the CDR3 is TGTGCCACCAGTTCCAGGGCGACGGACAATGAGCAGTTCTTC. As protein: CATSSRATDNEQFF. The rearrangement joins TRBV24-1 to TRBJ2-1; a weak D match, TRBD1 (5 bases). This CDR3 comprises 14 residues. The germline CDR1 and CDR2 sequences are KGHDR and SFDVKD. V gave up 6 bases and J gave up 5 bases, with 13 bases separating them.

This clonotype occurred many times. J is TRBJ2-3 and V is TRBV29-1, with TRBD1 matching 9 bases. The germline gives CDR1 SQVTM, CDR2 ANQGSEA. V lost 7 bases, J lost 0 bases, and 17 bases stayed unmatched. This CDR3 is built from 18 residues. DNA of the CDR3: TGCAGCGCCCCGGACTGGGACAGGGCTTCTTCTAGCACAGATACGCAGTATTTT. Its translation is CSAPDWDRASSSTDTQYF.